The next 9 T cell receptor beta chains were all read from a single sample in a study of T cells after yellow fever vaccination. TCRdb re-called the 5' RACE reads through MiXCR, storing one row per CDR3 protein. The sample gives 450,000 to 550,000 distinct CDR3 sequences, roughly a fifth of which show up once; about 16% is in the top ten. The sequencing here drew on PBMCs, taken around 3 weeks after the first yellow fever vaccination. The receptors derive from a man aged 18-30 years who received the YFV17D yellow fever vaccine.

V and J are TRBV6-5 and TRBJ2-5; D may be TRBD1 or TRBD2 (6 bases each). The V gene lost 4 bases and the J gene lost 5 bases, with 20 bases spanning the gap. The CDR3 has 16 residues. CDR1 is MNHEY, CDR2 SVGAGI, per germline. DNA for the CDR3: TGTGCCAGCAGTTTACGCTTGACCGGGGGCGAGGAGACCCAGTACTTC. Residues: CASSLRLTGGEETQYF.

The J gene is TRBJ2-4, the V gene TRBV6-5; TRBD2 agrees at 8 bases. J gave up 6 bases and V 0 bases, and 4 bases lay outside the gene matches. The CDR3 extends over 15 amino acids. CDR1 is MNHEY, CDR2 SVGAGI, per germline. The CDR3: CASSYSSSGLNIQYF. The DNA for the CDR3 is TGTGCCAGCAGTTACTCGTCTAGCGGGTTAAACATTCAGTACTTC.

This rearrangement joins TRBV7-9 to TRBJ2-5, with a weak D call TRBD1 (5 bases). CDR3 length: 14 amino acids. CDR1 and CDR2 (germline): SEHNR, FQNEAQ (reference sequence). Trimming pared 5 bases from V and 1 base from J, leaving 11 bases between. This CDR3 reads CASSHPTVQETQYF. DNA of the CDR3: TGTGCCAGCAGCCACCCGACAGTCCAAGAGACCCAGTACTTC.

V is TRBV4-1 and J is TRBJ2-1, with TRBD1 identical over 11 bases. After removal of 4 bases from V and 6 bases from J, the junction contained 14 bases not matched to a gene. The CDR3 is 18 amino acids. Germline V gene data show CDR1 as MGHRA and CDR2 as YSYEKL. Here the CDR3 reads CASSPGGWTGGNLNEQFF. DNA of the CDR3: TGCGCCAGCAGCCCGGGGGGATGGACAGGGGGCAATCTCAATGAGCAGTTCTTC.

This clonotype was recorded many times. CDR3: CASSPGGTEAFF. Written as DNA, the CDR3 is TGTGCCAGCAGCCCAGGGGGCACTGAAGCTTTCTTT. The genes are TRBV12-3 or TRBV12-4 and TRBJ1-1, with 7 bases lining up with TRBD1. The CDR3 spans 12 residues. V shed 6 bases, J shed 4 bases, and the junction held 2 bases outside the gene matches.

In its sample, this clonotype was seen a few times. The V call is TRBV12-3 or TRBV12-4, the J call TRBJ1-3, with 7 bases that match TRBD1. Losses at the gene ends were 4 bases for V and 3 bases for J; bases not matched to a gene: 3. The CDR3 loop spans 14 amino acids. The CDR3 sequence is CASSYQGDGNTIYF. The CDR3 DNA is TGTGCCAGCAGTTATCAGGGGGATGGAAACACCATATATTTT.

This clonotype was found a few times. The chain uses TRBV7-9 and TRBJ2-4; D is undetermined. V lost 5 bases and J lost 1, with 9 bases in between. CDR1 SEHNR and CDR2 FQNEAQ come from the germline V gene (reference sequence). The CDR3 is made up of 14 amino acids. The chain's CDR3 is CASSGRAAKNIQYF. The CDR3 nucleotides are TGTGCCAGCAGCGGACGGGCTGCCAAAAACATTCAGTACTTC.

This chain connects TRBV4-2 to TRBJ2-2; D gene uncertain. The CDR3 spans 15 residues. The V gene's germline CDR1 is LGHNA and CDR2 YNFKEQ. The V end lost 2 bases, the J end lost 6 bases, and 13 bases lay between the germline ends. The CDR3 region has the DNA TGTGCCAGCAGCCAAACAACAGTGTTTCCCGGGGAGCTGTTTTTT. Protein product: CASSQTTVFPGELFF.

This clonotype was detected a few times. The chain links TRBV12-3 or TRBV12-4 to TRBJ1-6; possibly TRBD1 for D (5 bases). Trimming stripped 4 bases from V and 6 bases from J, with 10 bases between. The CDR3 extends over 14 amino acids. CDR3 sequence reads: CASSWAQANSPLHF. As DNA, the CDR3 is TGTGCCAGCAGTTGGGCACAGGCTAATTCACCCCTCCACTTT.